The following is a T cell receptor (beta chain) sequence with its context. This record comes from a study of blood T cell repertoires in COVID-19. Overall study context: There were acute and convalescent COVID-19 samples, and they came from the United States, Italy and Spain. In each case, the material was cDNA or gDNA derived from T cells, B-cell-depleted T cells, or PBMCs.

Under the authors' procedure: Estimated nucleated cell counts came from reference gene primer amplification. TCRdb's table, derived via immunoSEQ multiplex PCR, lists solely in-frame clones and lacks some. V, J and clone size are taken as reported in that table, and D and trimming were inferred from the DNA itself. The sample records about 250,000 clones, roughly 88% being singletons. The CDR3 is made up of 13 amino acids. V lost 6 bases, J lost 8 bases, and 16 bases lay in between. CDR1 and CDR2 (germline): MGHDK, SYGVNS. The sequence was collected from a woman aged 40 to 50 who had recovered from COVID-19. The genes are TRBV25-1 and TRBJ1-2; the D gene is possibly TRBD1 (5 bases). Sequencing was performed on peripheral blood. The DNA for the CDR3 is TGTGCCAGCAGAAGGGACTCCCGCGGAGGCTACACCTTC. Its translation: CASRRDSRGGYTF.